This is a list of T cell receptor beta chains from one sample in a study of neoadjuvant anti-PD-1 for oral cavity cancer. Sequencing used immunoSEQ multiplex PCR; TCRdb keeps in-frame clones, though not all of them. Found here are 14,000 to 15,000 clones, roughly 71% of them singletons; the top ten hold 2.5% to 3.5%. The sample here was PBMCs, taken before nivolumab (anti-PD-1) treatment. The receptors shown here come from a person aged 40 to 85 with oral cavity squamous cell carcinoma. The CDR3 runs from the conserved cysteine through the conserved F or W. The D gene is left open where the match is weak. Some rows have no size entry. The others give once, few or many, or a class for an expanded clone.

TRBV6-1	TRBJ2-7	.	.	CASSERRSYEQYF	TGTGCCAGCAGTGAACGGAGATCCTACGAGCAGTACTTC
TRBV4-1	TRBJ2-5	few	.	CASSQVVQETQYF	TGCGCCAGCAGCCAAGTTGTCCAAGAGACCCAGTACTTC
TRBV19	TRBJ1-4	.	.	CASSGEVGEKLFF	TGTGCCAGCTCAGGGGAGGTTGGGGAAAAACTGTTTTTT
TRBV4-1	TRBJ1-1	.	.	CASSQGGEAFF	TGCGCCAGCAGCCAAGGCGGAGAAGCTTTCTTT
TRBV6-6	TRBJ1-1	few	TRBD1	CASDRGLTEAFF	TGTGCCAGCGACAGGGGGCTCACTGAAGCTTTCTTT
TRBV28	TRBJ1-3	.	TRBD1	CASSSGQGGNTIYF	TGTGCCAGCTCGTCGGGACAGGGCGGAAACACCATATATTTT
TRBV6-1	TRBJ1-5	.	TRBD1	CASSADRDRSQPQHF	TGTGCCAGCAGTGCTGACAGGGATCGCAGTCAGCCCCAGCATTTT
TRBV9	TRBJ2-1	.	.	CASSPSSMGYNEQFF	TGTGCCAGCAGCCCCAGCAGCATGGGGTACAATGAGCAGTTCTTC
TRBV6-1	TRBJ1-5	.	.	CASSETSFRGNNQPQHF	TGTGCCAGCAGTGAAACCAGCTTTAGGGGGAACAATCAGCCCCAGCATTTT
TRBV6-5	TRBJ2-1	few	.	CASSLGDSYNEQFF	TGTGCCAGCAGTCTCGGGGACTCCTACAATGAGCAGTTCTTC
TRBV29-1	TRBJ2-2	.	.	CSVGLWGANTGELFF	TGCAGCGTTGGGTTATGGGGGGCCAACACCGGGGAGCTGTTTTTT
TRBV15	TRBJ1-1	.	.	CATSRDKVPTEAFF	TGTGCCACCAGCAGAGATAAGGTACCCACTGAAGCTTTCTTT
TRBV5-6	TRBJ2-1	.	.	CASSLERNNEQFF	TGTGCCAGCAGCTTGGAGAGAAACAATGAGCAGTTCTTC
TRBV30	TRBJ1-2	.	.	CAWSSLRSYGYTF	TGTGCCTGGAGTAGCCTGCGAAGCTATGGCTACACCTTC
TRBV5-4	TRBJ2-3	once	.	CASSPDGEARLARDTQYF	TGTGCCAGCAGCCCGGACGGAGAGGCCCGGCTGGCTCGAGATACGCAGTATTTT
TRBV15	TRBJ2-1	.	TRBD2	CATSVAGDVYNEQFF	TGTGCCACCAGCGTAGCGGGGGACGTCTACAATGAGCAGTTCTTC
TRBV25-1	TRBJ2-7	.	.	CASSVRTQGHEQYF	TGTGCCAGCAGTGTCCGAACCCAGGGTCACGAGCAGTACTTC
TRBV6-5	TRBJ2-3	.	.	CASSRRPDTQYF	TGTGCCAGCAGTCGACGGCCAGATACGCAGTATTTT
TRBV5-6	TRBJ1-5	few	.	CASSRNRNQPQHF	TGTGCCAGCAGCCGCAATCGGAATCAGCCCCAGCATTTT
TRBV11-2	TRBJ2-7	.	.	CASTIDGTYYEQYF	TGTGCCAGCACCATCGACGGGACATACTACGAGCAGTACTTC
TRBV6-6	TRBJ2-1	.	.	CASSYSRGSNEQFF	TGTGCCAGCAGTTACTCGCGGGGTAGCAATGAGCAGTTCTTC
TRBV4-1	TRBJ2-7	.	.	CASSQRGDSYEQYF	TGCGCCAGCAGCCAGCGCGGGGACAGCTACGAGCAGTACTTC
TRBV4-1	TRBJ1-2	once	.	CASSQVGRGDGYTF	TGCGCCAGCAGCCAAGTGGGGCGGGGGGATGGCTACACCTTC
TRBV14	TRBJ1-1	once	.	CASSQGFFRTMNTEAFF	TGTGCCAGCAGCCAAGGGTTTTTTCGCACAATGAACACTGAAGCTTTCTTT
TRBV2	TRBJ2-3	.	.	CASSSGGISTDTQYF	TGTGCCAGCAGTTCGGGCGGGATTAGCACAGATACGCAGTATTTT
TRBV18	TRBJ1-2	few	TRBD1	CASSPPGWDRLNYGYTF	TGTGCCAGCTCACCACCGGGTTGGGACAGGCTGAACTATGGCTACACCTTC
TRBV6-5	TRBJ2-7	.	.	CASKQQGRGEQYF	TGTGCCAGCAAGCAACAGGGCCGGGGGGAGCAGTACTTC
TRBV5-1	TRBJ2-2	.	TRBD2	CASSLRSGGFTGELFF	TGCGCCAGCAGCTTGAGGAGCGGGGGATTCACCGGGGAGCTGTTTTTT
TRBV5-1	TRBJ2-3	.	.	CASSLEPRSGTQYF	TGCGCCAGCAGCTTGGAACCCCGGTCGGGTACGCAGTATTTT
TRBV5-4	TRBJ2-1	.	TRBD2	CASSKYLAGEDFIYGNEQFF	TGTGCCAGCAGCAAATATCTAGCGGGGGAGGATTTTATTTACGGGAATGAGCAGTTCTTC
TRBV15	TRBJ1-2	few	.	CATSRDLGVGYTF	TGTGCCACCAGCAGAGATCTGGGGGTCGGCTACACCTTC
TRBV6-1	TRBJ2-7	.	.	CASNQDSEQYF	TGTGCCAGCAACCAAGATAGCGAGCAGTACTTC
TRBV14	TRBJ2-1	.	TRBD2	CASSQASRREGFNEQFF	TGTGCCAGCAGCCAGGCCTCCAGGCGGGAGGGCTTCAATGAGCAGTTCTTC
TRBV5-1	TRBJ1-1	few	.	CASSLQGPNTEAFF	TGCGCCAGCAGCTTGCAGGGACCCAACACTGAAGCTTTCTTT
TRBV5-1	TRBJ1-1	few	TRBD1	CASSFGSGTGRSEAFF	TGCGCCAGCAGCTTCGGTTCCGGGACAGGGAGGTCTGAAGCTTTCTTT
TRBV5-1	TRBJ2-3	.	TRBD2	CASSLLPAGLAGGIDTQYF	TGCGCCAGCAGCTTGCTTCCGGCGGGACTAGCGGGGGGAATCGATACGCAGTATTTT
TRBV28	TRBJ1-3	.	.	CASSARGNTIYF	TGTGCCAGCAGTGCAAGAGGAAACACCATATATTTT
TRBV19	TRBJ2-7	.	TRBD1	CASSIYRGLYEQYF	TGTGCCAGTAGTATATACAGGGGGCTCTACGAGCAGTACTTC
TRBV27	TRBJ1-1	few	TRBD1	CASSVYRGGFTEAFF	TGTGCCAGCAGTGTCTACAGGGGAGGATTTACTGAAGCTTTCTTT
TRBV7-9	TRBJ2-1	.	TRBD1	CASSPGQGAVSDEQFF	TGTGCCAGCAGCCCAGGACAGGGGGCGGTTAGCGATGAGCAGTTCTTC
TRBV6-1	TRBJ1-1	.	.	CASALLGDTEAFF	TGTGCCAGCGCCCTTTTGGGGGACACTGAAGCTTTCTTT